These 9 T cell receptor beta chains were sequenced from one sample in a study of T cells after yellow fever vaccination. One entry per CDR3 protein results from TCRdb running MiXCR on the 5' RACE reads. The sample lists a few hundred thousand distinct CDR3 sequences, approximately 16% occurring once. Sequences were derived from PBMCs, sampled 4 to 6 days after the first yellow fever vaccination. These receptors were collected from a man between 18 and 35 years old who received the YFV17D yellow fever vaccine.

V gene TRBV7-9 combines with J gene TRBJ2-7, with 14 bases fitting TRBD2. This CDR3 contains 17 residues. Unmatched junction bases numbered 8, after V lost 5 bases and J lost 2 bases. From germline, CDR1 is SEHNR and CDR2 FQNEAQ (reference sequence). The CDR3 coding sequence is TGTGCCAGCAGCCTCTCTATGACTAGCGGGGGGGCCTACGAGCAGTACTTC. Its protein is CASSLSMTSGGAYEQYF.

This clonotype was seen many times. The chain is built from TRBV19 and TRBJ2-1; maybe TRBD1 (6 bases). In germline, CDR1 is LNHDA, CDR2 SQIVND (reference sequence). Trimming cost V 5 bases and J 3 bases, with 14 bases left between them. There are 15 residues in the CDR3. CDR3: CASSATSGDYNEQFF. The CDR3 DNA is TGTGCCAGTAGTGCCACATCAGGGGACTACAATGAGCAGTTCTTC. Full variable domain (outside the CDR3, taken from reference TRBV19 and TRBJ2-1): DGGITQSPKYLFRKEGQNVTLSCEQNLNHDAMYWYRQDPGQGLRLIYYSQIVNDFQKGDIAEGYSVSREKKESFPLTVTSAQKNPTAFYLCASSATSGDYNEQFFGPGTRLTVL.

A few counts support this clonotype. The CDR3 nucleotides read TGTGCCAGCAGCTTATCATTTGGGACCGGGGAGCTGTTTTTT. Translated: CASSLSFGTGELFF. The rearrangement links TRBV7-2 to TRBJ2-2, with unresolved D. CDR3 length: 14 residues. V lost 2 bases and J 5 bases, leaving 9 bases between the germline ends. From germline, CDR1 is SGHTA and CDR2 FQGNSA. Looking up the rest from reference TRBV7-2 and TRBJ2-2 gives the full variable domain: GAGVSQSPSNKVTEKGKDVELRCDPISGHTALYWYRQSLGQGLEFLIYFQGNSAPDKSGLPSDRFSAERTGGSVSTLTIQRTQQEDSAVYLCASSLSFGTGELFFGEGSRLTVL.

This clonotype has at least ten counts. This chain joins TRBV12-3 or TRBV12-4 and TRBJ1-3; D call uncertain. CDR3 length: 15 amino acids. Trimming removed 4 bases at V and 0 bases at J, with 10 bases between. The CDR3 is CASSSLVVSGNTIYF. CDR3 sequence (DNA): TGTGCCAGCAGTTCCCTGGTGGTCTCTGGAAACACCATATATTTT.

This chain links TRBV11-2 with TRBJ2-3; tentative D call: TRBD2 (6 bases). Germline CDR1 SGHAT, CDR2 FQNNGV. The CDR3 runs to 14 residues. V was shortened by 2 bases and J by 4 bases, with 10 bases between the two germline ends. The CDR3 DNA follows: TGTGCCAGCAGCTTAATGGCGGGGTCAGATACGCAGTATTTT. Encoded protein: CASSLMAGSDTQYF.

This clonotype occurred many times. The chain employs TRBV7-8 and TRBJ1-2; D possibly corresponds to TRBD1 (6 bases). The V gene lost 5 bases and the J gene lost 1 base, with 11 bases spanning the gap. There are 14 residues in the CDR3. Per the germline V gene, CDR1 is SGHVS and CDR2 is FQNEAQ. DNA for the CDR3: TGTGCCAGCAGCCCGGACAGTTTTAACTATGGCTACACCTTC. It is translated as CASSPDSFNYGYTF.

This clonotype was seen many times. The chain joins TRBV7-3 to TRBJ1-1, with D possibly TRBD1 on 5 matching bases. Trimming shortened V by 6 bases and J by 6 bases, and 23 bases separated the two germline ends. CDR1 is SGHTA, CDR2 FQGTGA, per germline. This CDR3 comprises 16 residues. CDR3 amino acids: CASSQSQGLFGSEAFF. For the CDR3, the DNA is TGTGCCAGCAGTCAGAGTCAGGGCCTATTTGGGTCTGAAGCTTTCTTT.

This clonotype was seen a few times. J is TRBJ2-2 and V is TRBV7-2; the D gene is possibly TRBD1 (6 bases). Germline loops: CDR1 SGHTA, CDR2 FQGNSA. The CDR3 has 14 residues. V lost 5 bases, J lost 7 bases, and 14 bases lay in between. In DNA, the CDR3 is TGTGCCAGCAGCGTCGGGACAAGGCACGGGGAGCTGTTTTTT. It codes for CASSVGTRHGELFF.

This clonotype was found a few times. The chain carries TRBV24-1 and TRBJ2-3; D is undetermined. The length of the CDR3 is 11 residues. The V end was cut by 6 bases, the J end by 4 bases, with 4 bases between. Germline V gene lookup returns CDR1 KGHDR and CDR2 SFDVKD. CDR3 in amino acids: CATSSPDTQYF. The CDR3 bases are TGTGCCACCAGTTCACCAGATACGCAGTATTTT.